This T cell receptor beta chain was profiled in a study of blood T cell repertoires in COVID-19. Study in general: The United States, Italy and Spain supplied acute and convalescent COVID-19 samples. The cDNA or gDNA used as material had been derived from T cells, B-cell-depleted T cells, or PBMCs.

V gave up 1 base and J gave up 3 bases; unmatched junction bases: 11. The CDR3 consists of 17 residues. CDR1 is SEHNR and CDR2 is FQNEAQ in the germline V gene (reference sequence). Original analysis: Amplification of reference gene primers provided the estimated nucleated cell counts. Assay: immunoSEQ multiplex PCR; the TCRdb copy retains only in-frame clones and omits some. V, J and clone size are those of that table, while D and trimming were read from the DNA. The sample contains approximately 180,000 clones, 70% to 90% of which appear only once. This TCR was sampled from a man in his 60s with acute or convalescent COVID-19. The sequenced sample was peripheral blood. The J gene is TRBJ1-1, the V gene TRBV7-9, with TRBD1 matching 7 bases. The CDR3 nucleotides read TGTGCCAGCAGCTTAGAACAGGGGCCTGGGGCAGACACTGAAGCTTTCTTT. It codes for CASSLEQGPGADTEAFF.